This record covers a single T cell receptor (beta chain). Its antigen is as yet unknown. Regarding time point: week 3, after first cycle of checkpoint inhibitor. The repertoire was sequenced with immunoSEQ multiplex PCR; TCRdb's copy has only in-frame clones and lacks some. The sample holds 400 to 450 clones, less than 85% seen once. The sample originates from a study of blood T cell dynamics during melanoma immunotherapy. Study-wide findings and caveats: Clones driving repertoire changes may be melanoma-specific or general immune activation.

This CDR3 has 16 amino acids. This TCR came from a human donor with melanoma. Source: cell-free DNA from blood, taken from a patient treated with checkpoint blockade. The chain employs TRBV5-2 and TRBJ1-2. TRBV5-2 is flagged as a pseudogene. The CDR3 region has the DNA TGTGCCAGCAATCATAACCGAGAACGAAAGACCTATGGCTACACCTTC. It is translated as CASNHNRERKTYGYTF.